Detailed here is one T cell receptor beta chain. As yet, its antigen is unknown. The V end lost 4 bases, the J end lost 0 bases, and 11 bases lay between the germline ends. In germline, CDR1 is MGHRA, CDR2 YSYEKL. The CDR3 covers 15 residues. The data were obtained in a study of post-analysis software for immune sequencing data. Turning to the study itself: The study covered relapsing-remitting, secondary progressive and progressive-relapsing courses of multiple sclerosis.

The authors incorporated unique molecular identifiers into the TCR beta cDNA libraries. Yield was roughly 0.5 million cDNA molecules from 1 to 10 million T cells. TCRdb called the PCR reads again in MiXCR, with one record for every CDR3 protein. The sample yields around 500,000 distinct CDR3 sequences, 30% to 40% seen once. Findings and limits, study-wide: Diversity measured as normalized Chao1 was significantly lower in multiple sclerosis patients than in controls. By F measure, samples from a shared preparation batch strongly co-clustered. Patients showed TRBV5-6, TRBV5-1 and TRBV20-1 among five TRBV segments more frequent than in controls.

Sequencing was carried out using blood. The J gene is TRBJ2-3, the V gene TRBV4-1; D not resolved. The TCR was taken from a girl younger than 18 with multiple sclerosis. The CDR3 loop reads CASSRVTSSTDTQYF. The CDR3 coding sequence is TGCGCCAGCAGCCGAGTCACCTCTAGCACAGATACGCAGTATTTT.